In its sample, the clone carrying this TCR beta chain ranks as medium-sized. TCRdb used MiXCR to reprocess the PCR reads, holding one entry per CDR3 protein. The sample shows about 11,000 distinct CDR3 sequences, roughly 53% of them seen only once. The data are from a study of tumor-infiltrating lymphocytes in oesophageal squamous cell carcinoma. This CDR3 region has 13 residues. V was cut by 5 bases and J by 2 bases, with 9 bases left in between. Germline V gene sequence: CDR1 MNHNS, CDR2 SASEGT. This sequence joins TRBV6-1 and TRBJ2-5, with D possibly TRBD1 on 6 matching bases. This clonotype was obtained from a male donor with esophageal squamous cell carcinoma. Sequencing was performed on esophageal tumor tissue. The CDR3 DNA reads TGTGCCAGCAGTCAAGGACAGCAAGAGACCCAGTACTTC. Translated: CASSQGQQETQYF.